This T cell receptor (beta chain) is from a study of prognosis after radiotherapy for stage I lung cancer. The V end lost 4 bases, the J end lost 7 bases, and 15 bases lay between the germline ends. CDR3 length: 14 amino acids. Germline V gene sequence: CDR1 SGHRS, CDR2 YFSETQ. This clonotype was seen ten or more times. Multiplex PCR, run in two rounds, amplified TCR beta CDR3 from genomic DNA. Each TRBV and TRBJ gene had its own primer in the first PCR round. TCRdb recomputed calls from the multiplex PCR reads with MiXCR, one row per CDR3 protein. This table has tens of thousands of distinct CDR3 sequences, more than 20% appearing once.

The sequencing used PBMCs, collected before or after stereotactic body radiation therapy (not recorded which). The sequence derives from a donor aged 50 or older with non-small cell lung cancer. This sequence joins TRBV5-1 and TRBJ1-5; the D gene is possibly TRBD1 (5 bases). The CDR3 reads CASSMGGQGQPQHF. The CDR3 nucleotides read TGCGCCAGCAGCATGGGGGGTCAGGGACAGCCCCAGCATTTT.